This entry lists 18 T cell receptor beta chains sequenced from one sample in a study of response to subunit inactivated influenza vaccine. TCRdb analysed the RT-PCR reads with MiXCR anew, one entry per CDR3 protein. The sample has roughly 670,000 distinct CDR3 sequences, 12% to 15% seen once; the top ten hold roughly 7.2%. Here the sequenced sample was PBMCs from blood, taken less than 15 days before vaccination. These receptors all stem from a middle-aged man who received an inactivated influenza vaccine.

This clonotype was recorded a few times. V and J are TRBV12-3 or TRBV12-4 and TRBJ2-1, with 9 bases fitting TRBD2. Trimming cost V 8 bases and J 7 bases; bases outside gene matches: 12. There are 15 residues in the CDR3. CDR3 protein: CASGGGGDPRNEQFF. CDR3 sequence (DNA): TGTGCCAGCGGCGGGGGGGGCGACCCCCGGAATGAGCAGTTCTTC.

This clonotype was detected ten times or more. The rearrangement uses TRBV12-3 or TRBV12-4 and TRBJ1-1; D gene ambiguous. The CDR3 consists of 14 residues. The germline V and J ends were trimmed by 4 bases and 4 bases, with 13 bases remaining between them. The CDR3 loop is CASSSRLLGTEAFF. The DNA of the CDR3 is TGTGCCAGCAGTTCGCGACTCTTGGGCACTGAAGCTTTCTTT.

The V call is TRBV15, the J call TRBJ1-1; no reliable D call. V was shortened by 0 bases and J by 4 bases, with 9 bases between the two germline ends. CDR1 LNHNV and CDR2 YYDKDF come from the germline V gene (reference sequence). The CDR3 spans 14 residues. CDR3 sequence: CATSRDLKATEAFF. CDR3 in DNA: TGTGCCACCAGCAGAGATCTGAAAGCCACTGAAGCTTTCTTT.

This clonotype was seen only a few times. The DNA of the CDR3 is TGTGCCAGCACCCCTTTAGGAGACCCGAACACCGGGGAGCTGTTTTTT. Its protein product is CASTPLGDPNTGELFF. The chain has TRBV6-1 and TRBJ2-2; D is unclear. Germline V gene data show CDR1 as MNHNS and CDR2 as SASEGT. This CDR3 is built from 16 residues. The germline V and J ends were trimmed by 7 bases and 0 bases, with 15 bases remaining between them.

The V and J genes are TRBV5-1 and TRBJ2-1; weak D call: TRBD2 (5 bases). V was pared by 2 bases and J by 4 bases, with 13 bases between. The CDR3 loop spans 15 amino acids. Germline V gene lookup returns CDR1 SGHRS and CDR2 YFSETQ. Written as DNA, the CDR3 is TGCGCCAGCAGCTTCGTAACGGGGAAATACAATGAGCAGTTCTTC. Amino acids: CASSFVTGKYNEQFF.

This chain joins TRBV5-1 and TRBJ2-5; 7 bases map to TRBD1. Germline trimming cut 2 bases from V and 3 bases from J; bases unmatched to any gene: 7. The CDR3 sequence is 15 residues long. Germline CDR1 and CDR2: SGHRS and YFSETQ. CDR3 in amino acids: CASSFMDRSEETQYF. CDR3 sequence (DNA): TGCGCCAGCAGCTTTATGGACAGGTCGGAAGAGACCCAGTACTTC.

The J gene is TRBJ2-1, the V gene TRBV5-1, with a weak D call TRBD2 (5 bases). Germline assignment: CDR1 SGHRS and CDR2 YFSETQ. Trimming took 3 bases from V and 4 from J, leaving 20 bases between them. This CDR3 has 17 amino acids. For the CDR3, the DNA is TGCGCCAGCAGCTCCGGTTCGGGCTCCGGCGGGTACAATGAGCAGTTCTTC. It is translated as CASSSGSGSGGYNEQFF.

The chain couples TRBV6-1 to TRBJ1-2, with D possibly TRBD1 on 6 matching bases. Germline CDR1 MNHNS, CDR2 SASEGT. This CDR3 comprises 15 residues. Trimming pared 6 bases from V and 2 bases from J, leaving 16 bases between. CDR3 nucleotide sequence: TGTGCCAGCAGCAGACAGGCGCAAGGGAACTATGGCTACACCTTC. Its translation: CASSRQAQGNYGYTF.

This clonotype has more than one count but fewer than ten. This chain links TRBV4-3 with TRBJ1-2; D call uncertain. The CDR3 has 15 amino acids. V was clipped by 0 bases and J by 4 bases, with 12 bases between them. CDR1 and CDR2 from the germline V gene are LGHNA and YSLEER. CDR3 coding DNA: TGCGCCAGCAGCCAAGATGCCGCCCCCCCCTATGGCTACACCTTC. Translation gives CASSQDAAPPYGYTF.

This clonotype came up a few times. The chain joins TRBV7-9 to TRBJ1-4, with TRBD1 identical over 11 bases. The V segment lost 4 bases and the J segment 1 base; nucleotides outside the gene matches: 2. The CDR3 totals 16 residues. Germline CDR1 reads SEHNR; CDR2 reads FQNEAQ (reference sequence). This CDR3 is CASSSGTGGTNEKLFF. CDR3 nucleotides: TGTGCCAGCAGCTCCGGGACAGGGGGAACTAATGAAAAACTGTTTTTT. The full variable domain, with the rest looked up from reference TRBV7-9 and TRBJ1-4, is DTGVSQNPRHKITKRGQNVTFRCDPISEHNRLYWYRQTLGQGPEFLTYFQNEAQLEKSRLLSDRFSAERPKGSFSTLEIQRTEQGDSAMYLCASSSGTGGTNEKLFFGSGTQLSVL.

V gene TRBV10-2 combines with J gene TRBJ2-5; no reliable D call. This CDR3 is 14 amino acids long. V lost 6 bases, J lost 1 base, and 12 bases lay in between. Germline V gene lookup returns CDR1 WSHSY and CDR2 SAAADI. This CDR3 reads CASRRQPPQETQYF. CDR3 sequence (DNA): TGCGCCAGCAGGCGTCAACCACCCCAAGAGACCCAGTACTTC.

As DNA, the CDR3 is TGTGCCAGCAGCTTAGTTGGTCGGGGATGGGTGACTGAAGCTTTCTTT. Encoded protein: CASSLVGRGWVTEAFF. V and J are TRBV7-9 and TRBJ1-1; the D is unclear. This CDR3 spans 16 amino acids. Trimming took off 1 base at V and 5 bases at J, with 17 bases between the two ends. Germline V gives CDR1 SEHNR, CDR2 FQNEAQ (reference sequence).

This clonotype has a handful of counts. The chain uses TRBV28 and TRBJ2-1; a weak D match, TRBD2 (5 bases). CDR3 length equals 14 residues. The V gene lost 3 bases and the J gene lost 4 bases, with 10 bases spanning the gap. Germline CDR1 MDHEN, CDR2 SYDVKM. CDR3: CASSFPDSYNEQFF. Written as DNA, the CDR3 is TGTGCCAGCAGTTTCCCGGACTCTTACAATGAGCAGTTCTTC.

This clonotype was counted many times. The rearrangement joins TRBV7-9 to TRBJ2-3; 10 nucleotides match TRBD2. Losses at the gene ends were 5 bases for V and 4 bases for J; bases not matched to a gene: 3. The CDR3 covers 14 residues. From germline, CDR1 is SEHNR and CDR2 FQNEAQ (reference sequence). CDR3 sequence: CASSRSGGPDTQYF. The CDR3 DNA follows: TGTGCCAGCAGCCGTAGCGGGGGGCCAGATACGCAGTATTTT.

The rearrangement links TRBV20-1 to TRBJ2-2; D may be TRBD1 (6 bases). V lost 0 bases, J lost 2 bases, and 13 bases lay in between. The CDR3 spans 16 residues. Looked up from germline, CDR1 is DFQATT and CDR2 is SNEGSKA (reference sequence). CDR3 amino acids: CSARDLGQSNTGELFF. CDR3 nucleotide sequence: TGCAGTGCTAGAGACCTCGGACAGAGCAACACCGGGGAGCTGTTTTTT.

The rearrangement links TRBV5-1 to TRBJ1-1, with D maybe TRBD1 (6 bases). CDR3 length equals 17 residues. CDR1 is SGHRS and CDR2 is YFSETQ in the germline V gene. V was shortened by 0 bases and J by 1 base, with 16 bases between the two germline ends. CDR3 sequence reads: CASSLALWTETNTEAFF. The CDR3 coding sequence is TGCGCCAGCAGCTTGGCCCTATGGACAGAAACGAACACTGAAGCTTTCTTT.

In its sample, this clonotype was seen a few times. This chain links TRBV4-2 with TRBJ2-1, with TRBD2 matching over 13 bases. The CDR3 has 18 residues. V lost 4 bases to trimming and J lost 5 bases; unmatched junction nucleotides: 11. Germline lookup yields CDR1 LGHNA and CDR2 YNFKEQ. CDR3 DNA: TGTGCCAGCAGCCCAACTCACTGGACTAGCGGGGGAAACAATGAGCAGTTCTTC. Translated, it gives CASSPTHWTSGGNNEQFF.

The chain links TRBV12-3 or TRBV12-4 to TRBJ2-6, with D unclear. The germline V and J ends were trimmed by 0 bases and 4 bases, with 13 bases remaining between them. This CDR3 has 17 amino acids. The CDR3, as DNA: TGTGCCAGCAGTTTAGCGCTGGACCGGTCGGGGGCCAACGTCCTGACTTTC. Translating it yields CASSLALDRSGANVLTF.